A selection of T cell receptor beta chains follows, all from one sample in a study of shared clonotypes between healthy human individuals. The assay was immunoSEQ multiplex PCR, and TCRdb's table has in-frame clones only and misses some. The sample has about 2.1 million clones, 85% to 95% seen once; the top ten hold around 1.8%. The sample was naive CD8+ T cells from PBMCs. Receptors were obtained from a man aged 18 to 29 in good health. Some clones in this sample may be carry-over from other donors' samples. The CDR3 runs from the conserved cysteine through the conserved F or W. The order of the fields is D gene, V gene, J gene, clone size, CDR3 DNA, CDR3 protein. The D gene is left open where the match is weak. Size is stated for part of the rows, as once, few or many counts, or as a class when the clone is expanded.

d_gene: TRBD1
v_gene: TRBV27
j_gene: TRBJ2-7
abundance: NA
CDR3nt: TGTGCCAGCAGCATCAGGGGGCCCTACGAGCAGTACTTC
CDR3aa: CASSIRGPYEQYF

d_gene: TRBD1
v_gene: TRBV13
j_gene: TRBJ1-2
abundance: NA
CDR3nt: TGTGCCAGTCAGATGAACAGGGGGCTTGGCTACACCTTC
CDR3aa: CASQMNRGLGYTF

d_gene: TRBD2
v_gene: TRBV7-9
j_gene: TRBJ2-5
abundance: NA
CDR3nt: TGTGCCAGCAGCTTGAGACTAGCGTTAGAGACCCAGTACTTC
CDR3aa: CASSLRLALETQYF

d_gene: NA
v_gene: TRBV27
j_gene: TRBJ1-1
abundance: NA
CDR3nt: TGTGCCAGCAGTTTATCAGCCGGCGCGGGAATGAACACTGAAGCTTTCTTT
CDR3aa: CASSLSAGAGMNTEAFF

d_gene: NA
v_gene: TRBV28
j_gene: TRBJ2-1
abundance: NA
CDR3nt: TGTGCCAGCAGGAACCGCTCGGGGCGGAGCTCCTACAATGAGCAGTTCTTC
CDR3aa: CASRNRSGRSSYNEQFF

d_gene: NA
v_gene: TRBV19
j_gene: TRBJ2-2
abundance: NA
CDR3nt: TGTGCCAGTAGTATCCAGGGGTGGGACACCGGGGAGCTGTTTTTT
CDR3aa: CASSIQGWDTGELFF

d_gene: NA
v_gene: TRBV14
j_gene: TRBJ1-2
abundance: NA
CDR3nt: TGTGCCAGCAGCCAAGACCGGAGGGCCGGCTACACCTTC
CDR3aa: CASSQDRRAGYTF

d_gene: NA
v_gene: TRBV7-3
j_gene: TRBJ2-1
abundance: NA
CDR3nt: TGTGCCAGCAGCTTAAATTTTGGGACCCACAATGAGCAGTTCTTC
CDR3aa: CASSLNFGTHNEQFF

d_gene: TRBD2
v_gene: TRBV10-3
j_gene: TRBJ2-1
abundance: NA
CDR3nt: TGTGCCATCAGGGGACTAGCGGGGACCAATGAGCAGTTCTTC
CDR3aa: CAIRGLAGTNEQFF

d_gene: NA
v_gene: TRBV19
j_gene: TRBJ2-7
abundance: NA
CDR3nt: TGTGCCAGTAGTATTAACAGCTACGAGCAGTACTTC
CDR3aa: CASSINSYEQYF

d_gene: TRBD2
v_gene: TRBV13
j_gene: TRBJ2-1
abundance: once
CDR3nt: TGTGCCAGCAGCCTCCGACTAGCGGATAGCTCCTACAATGAGCAGTTCTTC
CDR3aa: CASSLRLADSSYNEQFF

d_gene: NA
v_gene: TRBV4-1
j_gene: TRBJ2-7
abundance: NA
CDR3nt: TGCGCCAGCAGCCAAGGGATGGGACCCGAATACGAGCAGTACTTC
CDR3aa: CASSQGMGPEYEQYF

d_gene: TRBD2
v_gene: TRBV9
j_gene: TRBJ2-5
abundance: once
CDR3nt: TGTGCCAGCAGCCCTTGGGGGGAGGGCCTTGAGACCCAGTACTTC
CDR3aa: CASSPWGEGLETQYF

d_gene: TRBD1
v_gene: TRBV13
j_gene: TRBJ1-3
abundance: NA
CDR3nt: TGTGCCAGCAGCAGGGGACAGGCACCCTTGCGAAACACCATATATTTT
CDR3aa: CASSRGQAPLRNTIYF

d_gene: TRBD2
v_gene: TRBV7-6
j_gene: TRBJ2-1
abundance: NA
CDR3nt: TGTGCCAGCAGCTTAGATCCTAGCGGGAGCATTAATGAGCAGTTCTTC
CDR3aa: CASSLDPSGSINEQFF

d_gene: NA
v_gene: TRBV2
j_gene: TRBJ1-3
abundance: NA
CDR3nt: TGTGCCAGCAGTGAAGCGCTGGCCTTTCTTTCTGGAAACACCATATATTTT
CDR3aa: CASSEALAFLSGNTIYF

d_gene: NA
v_gene: TRBV28
j_gene: TRBJ2-7
abundance: NA
CDR3nt: TGTGCCAGCAGCCGGACGGGTAGCTCCTACGAGCAGTACTTC
CDR3aa: CASSRTGSSYEQYF

d_gene: NA
v_gene: TRBV28
j_gene: TRBJ2-7
abundance: NA
CDR3nt: TGTGCCAGCAGTTTTGCGGAGGGGGCCTACGAGCAGTACTTC
CDR3aa: CASSFAEGAYEQYF

d_gene: TRBD1
v_gene: TRBV9
j_gene: TRBJ2-1
abundance: NA
CDR3nt: TGTGCCAGCAGCCACGACGGGACAGGGGGCTATGAGCAGTTCTTC
CDR3aa: CASSHDGTGGYEQFF

d_gene: NA
v_gene: TRBV6-1
j_gene: TRBJ2-7
abundance: NA
CDR3nt: TGTGCCAGCAGTGAAGGTTCTCAGGGCAGATACGAGCAGTACTTC
CDR3aa: CASSEGSQGRYEQYF

d_gene: NA
v_gene: TRBV7-2
j_gene: TRBJ2-1
abundance: NA
CDR3nt: TGTGCCAGCAGCTCTAGCGTCTCTTACAATGAGCAGTTCTTC
CDR3aa: CASSSSVSYNEQFF

d_gene: TRBD2
v_gene: TRBV9
j_gene: TRBJ2-5
abundance: NA
CDR3nt: TGTGCCAGCAGCGCCGGGGGAGGGGCCCAAGAGACCCAGTACTTC
CDR3aa: CASSAGGGAQETQYF

d_gene: NA
v_gene: TRBV9
j_gene: TRBJ2-3
abundance: NA
CDR3nt: TGTGCCAGCAGCGTAGTTGGGTGGTCTAGCACAGATACGCAGTATTTT
CDR3aa: CASSVVGWSSTDTQYF

d_gene: TRBD1
v_gene: TRBV5-1
j_gene: TRBJ2-1
abundance: NA
CDR3nt: TGCGCCAGCAGCTGGGGACAGGGGGCGTCCAATGAGCAGTTCTTC
CDR3aa: CASSWGQGASNEQFF

d_gene: TRBD2
v_gene: TRBV15
j_gene: TRBJ2-7
abundance: NA
CDR3nt: TGTGCCACCAGCAGAGATCGGGGAGGGGCCCTCGAGCAGTACTTC
CDR3aa: CATSRDRGGALEQYF

d_gene: TRBD1
v_gene: TRBV7-9
j_gene: TRBJ1-3
abundance: NA
CDR3nt: TGTGCCAGCAGCCCTTCACAGGGGATCGGTGGAAACACCATATATTTT
CDR3aa: CASSPSQGIGGNTIYF

d_gene: NA
v_gene: TRBV30
j_gene: TRBJ1-1
abundance: few
CDR3nt: TGTGCCTGGAGTATGCCGGGCCCTGTACCGAACACTGAAGCTTTCTTT
CDR3aa: CAWSMPGPVPNTEAFF

d_gene: TRBD1
v_gene: TRBV4-1
j_gene: TRBJ1-4
abundance: NA
CDR3nt: TGCGCCAGCAGCCAAGTAGGGGACAGTAATGAAAAACTGTTTTTT
CDR3aa: CASSQVGDSNEKLFF

d_gene: TRBD2
v_gene: TRBV27
j_gene: TRBJ2-7
abundance: NA
CDR3nt: TGTGCCAGCAGTTTAGTGGGGGGGTCCTACGAGCAGTACTTC
CDR3aa: CASSLVGGSYEQYF

d_gene: TRBD2
v_gene: TRBV7-9
j_gene: TRBJ2-7
abundance: NA
CDR3nt: TGTGCCAGCAGCTTGGGGAGCGGGAGGGGCTCCTACGAGCAGTACTTC
CDR3aa: CASSLGSGRGSYEQYF

d_gene: NA
v_gene: TRBV19
j_gene: TRBJ2-2
abundance: NA
CDR3nt: TGTGCCAGTAGTCCTTGGGACAAGAACACCGGGGAGCTGTTTTTT
CDR3aa: CASSPWDKNTGELFF

d_gene: NA
v_gene: TRBV4-2
j_gene: TRBJ2-7
abundance: NA
CDR3nt: TGTGCCAGCAGCGACAGTCTGTCGGTAAACTACGAGCAGTACTTC
CDR3aa: CASSDSLSVNYEQYF

d_gene: NA
v_gene: TRBV7-6
j_gene: TRBJ2-7
abundance: NA
CDR3nt: TGTGCCAGCAGCTTAGCGTCGGCAGGGGCGAACTACGAGCAGTACTTC
CDR3aa: CASSLASAGANYEQYF

d_gene: NA
v_gene: TRBV27
j_gene: TRBJ2-2
abundance: NA
CDR3nt: TGTGCCAGCAGTTTAACCGGGGGCCGCGGCACCGGGGAGCTGTTTTTT
CDR3aa: CASSLTGGRGTGELFF

d_gene: NA
v_gene: TRBV6-6
j_gene: TRBJ2-1
abundance: once
CDR3nt: TGTGCCAGCAGTTTTACGGGGACAAACAATGAGCAGTTCTTC
CDR3aa: CASSFTGTNNEQFF